This T cell receptor beta chain was found in a study of blood T cell repertoires in COVID-19. Whole-study context: PBMCs, B-cell-depleted T cells, or T cells were the source of the cDNA or gDNA that made up the material.

The germline CDR1 and CDR2 sequences are MNHEY and SMNVEV (reference sequence). V lost 3 bases and J 3 bases, leaving 9 bases between the germline ends. The CDR3 has 14 residues. Profiling relied on immunoSEQ multiplex PCR, and the TCRdb table lists in-frame clones only, not all of them. This table holds about 260,000 clones, approximately 91% found once. The sequenced sample was peripheral blood. This TCR was sampled from a woman under 40 with COVID-19, enrolled during active disease. The V and J genes are TRBV27 and TRBJ2-4, with D unresolved. CDR3: CASSFNPDKNIQYF. The CDR3 DNA sequence: TGTGCCAGCAGTTTTAATCCAGACAAAAACATTCAGTACTTC.